The rows below give T cell receptor beta chains drawn from one sample of a study of T cells after yellow fever vaccination. One entry per CDR3 protein, called by TCRdb with MiXCR from the 5' RACE reads. The sample lists 200,000 to 300,000 distinct CDR3 sequences; 10% to 15% were seen once. The sequences come from CD4+ T cells sorted from PBMCs, collected 45 days after the yellow fever booster vaccination. The source of these receptors is a man younger than 40 who received the YFV17D yellow fever vaccine. Both conserved end residues are part of each CDR3. The D gene is left open where the match is weak. Only part of the rows carry a size: once, few, many, or a class if the clone is expanded.

J: TRBJ2-3
size: few
length: 16
D: TRBD2
V: TRBV7-2
CDR3: CASAPGAREGTDTQYF
DNA: TGTGCCAGCGCACCCGGTGCGCGGGAGGGCACAGATACGCAGTATTTT

J: TRBJ2-4
size: -
length: 14
D: TRBD1
V: TRBV7-3
CDR3: CASSEGQGRNIQYF
DNA: TGTGCCAGCAGCGAGGGACAGGGCAGGAACATTCAGTACTTC

J: TRBJ2-5
size: -
length: 13
D: TRBD2
V: TRBV12-3/TRBV12-4
CDR3: CASRPSGTHTQYF
DNA: TGTGCCAGCAGACCCAGCGGGACTCATACCCAGTACTTC

J: TRBJ1-5
size: -
length: 13
D: -
V: TRBV20-1
CDR3: CSARENSNQPQHF
DNA: TGCAGTGCTAGAGAGAATAGCAATCAGCCCCAGCATTTT

J: TRBJ2-5
size: -
length: 13
D: -
V: TRBV7-2
CDR3: CASRESNIGTQYF
DNA: TGTGCCAGCAGGGAGTCTAATATAGGGACCCAGTACTTC

J: TRBJ2-7
size: -
length: 19
D: TRBD1
V: TRBV3-1
CDR3: CASSQVPGDHRDRGYEQYF
DNA: TGTGCCAGCAGCCAGGTTCCTGGGGACCACCGGGACAGGGGGTACGAGCAGTACTTC

J: TRBJ2-7
size: few
length: 11
D: -
V: TRBV29-1
CDR3: CSVSRGREQYF
DNA: TGCAGCGTTTCTCGGGGTCGCGAGCAGTACTTC

J: TRBJ1-3
size: -
length: 13
D: -
V: TRBV7-9
CDR3: CASTILYGNTIYF
DNA: TGTGCCAGCACAATCCTTTATGGAAACACCATATATTTT

J: TRBJ2-1
size: few
length: 15
D: -
V: TRBV24-1
CDR3: CATGAADRDYNEQFF
DNA: TGTGCCACCGGCGCCGCGGACAGAGACTACAATGAGCAGTTCTTC

J: TRBJ2-3
size: few
length: 16
D: -
V: TRBV5-1
CDR3: CASSLYGGGSTDTQYF
DNA: TGCGCCAGCAGCTTGTACGGAGGGGGAAGCACAGATACGCAGTATTTT

J: TRBJ1-2
size: few
length: 17
D: TRBD1
V: TRBV11-2
CDR3: CASSLLGEGQVSYGYTF
DNA: TGTGCCAGCAGCTTACTGGGCGAGGGACAGGTTTCTTATGGCTACACCTTC

J: TRBJ2-7
size: many
length: 14
D: -
V: TRBV4-3
CDR3: CASSEGASSYEQYF
DNA: TGCGCCAGCAGCGAGGGAGCGAGCTCCTACGAGCAGTACTTC

J: TRBJ1-5
size: -
length: 13
D: -
V: TRBV7-6
CDR3: CASSLDYNQPQHF
DNA: TGTGCCAGCAGCCTTGACTACAATCAGCCCCAGCATTTT

J: TRBJ2-3
size: -
length: 14
D: TRBD2
V: TRBV29-1
CDR3: CSVLLAGVTNTQYF
DNA: TGCAGCGTGTTACTAGCGGGAGTTACGAATACGCAGTATTTT

J: TRBJ2-1
size: once
length: 14
D: TRBD2
V: TRBV19
CDR3: CASSILAGGNEQFF
DNA: TGTGCCAGTAGTATTCTAGCGGGAGGAAATGAGCAGTTCTTC

J: TRBJ2-2
size: -
length: 15
D: TRBD2
V: TRBV9
CDR3: CASSDAGTSPGELFF
DNA: TGTGCCAGCAGCGACGCCGGGACTAGCCCCGGGGAGCTGTTTTTT

J: TRBJ2-7
size: -
length: 14
D: -
V: TRBV5-4
CDR3: CASSPGRDLFEQYF
DNA: TGTGCCAGCAGCCCCGGAAGGGACCTATTCGAGCAGTACTTC

J: TRBJ2-2
size: few
length: 19
D: TRBD2
V: TRBV6-2/TRBV6-3
CDR3: CASTRPLAGGTENTGELFF
DNA: TGTGCCAGCACTCGTCCACTAGCGGGAGGGACAGAGAACACCGGGGAGCTGTTTTTT

J: TRBJ2-2
size: -
length: 15
D: -
V: TRBV3-1
CDR3: CASSSLRAPTGELFF
DNA: TGTGCCAGCAGTAGTTTAAGAGCTCCCACCGGGGAGCTGTTTTTT

J: TRBJ1-1
size: -
length: 16
D: TRBD1
V: TRBV19
CDR3: CASNTGQGKWGAEAFF
DNA: TGTGCCAGTAATACGGGACAGGGGAAATGGGGCGCTGAAGCTTTCTTT

J: TRBJ2-1
size: -
length: 11
D: -
V: TRBV6-2/TRBV6-3
CDR3: CASSTPGQQFF
DNA: TGTGCCAGCAGCACACCGGGACAGCAGTTCTTC

J: TRBJ2-3
size: few
length: 12
D: -
V: TRBV7-2
CDR3: CASSAGTRRQYF
DNA: TGTGCCAGCAGCGCTGGGACACGCCGGCAGTATTTT

J: TRBJ2-1
size: -
length: 18
D: -
V: TRBV12-3/TRBV12-4
CDR3: CASSLLIGGPNGYNEQFF
DNA: TGTGCCAGCAGTTTATTGATCGGGGGGCCCAACGGTTACAATGAGCAGTTCTTC

J: TRBJ2-5
size: -
length: 14
D: -
V: TRBV6-5
CDR3: CASSYRTRQETQYF
DNA: TGTGCCAGCAGTTACCGGACAAGGCAAGAGACCCAGTACTTC

J: TRBJ2-1
size: -
length: 16
D: -
V: TRBV7-3
CDR3: CASSPGTGAKYNEQFF
DNA: TGTGCCAGCAGCCCAGGGACGGGGGCGAAGTACAATGAGCAGTTCTTC

J: TRBJ2-5
size: -
length: 12
D: -
V: TRBV29-1
CDR3: CSVTKGEETQYF
DNA: TGCAGCGTCACGAAAGGGGAAGAGACCCAGTACTTC

J: TRBJ2-2
size: few
length: 16
D: -
V: TRBV28
CDR3: CASSPMASLATGELFF
DNA: TGTGCCAGCAGCCCGATGGCTAGCTTGGCCACCGGGGAGCTGTTTTTT

J: TRBJ2-1
size: many
length: 13
D: TRBD2
V: TRBV7-8
CDR3: CASGGRALDEQFF
DNA: TGTGCCAGCGGCGGGAGGGCCTTGGATGAGCAGTTCTTC

J: TRBJ2-1
size: -
length: 14
D: -
V: TRBV19
CDR3: CASSPNRIYNEQFF
DNA: TGTGCCAGTAGTCCTAATAGAATATACAATGAGCAGTTCTTC

J: TRBJ2-1
size: -
length: 17
D: TRBD2
V: TRBV3-1
CDR3: CASSHRPGLASYNEQFF
DNA: TGTGCCAGCAGCCACCGACCGGGACTAGCGTCCTACAATGAGCAGTTCTTC

J: TRBJ2-7
size: few
length: 16
D: TRBD2
V: TRBV6-2/TRBV6-3
CDR3: CASSWTSGVFSYEQYF
DNA: TGTGCCAGCAGCTGGACTAGCGGAGTTTTCTCCTACGAGCAGTACTTC

J: TRBJ2-3
size: -
length: 15
D: TRBD2
V: TRBV7-2
CDR3: CASTQLAAITDTQYF
DNA: TGTGCCAGCACCCAACTAGCGGCGATCACAGATACGCAGTATTTT

J: TRBJ2-7
size: few
length: 14
D: TRBD2
V: TRBV10-2
CDR3: CASSESSGSYEQYF
DNA: TGCGCCAGCAGTGAGTCTAGCGGGAGTTACGAGCAGTACTTC

J: TRBJ1-2
size: -
length: 15
D: -
V: TRBV19
CDR3: CASSIQERYNYGYTF
DNA: TGTGCCAGTAGTATTCAAGAAAGGTATAACTATGGCTACACCTTC

J: TRBJ2-5
size: -
length: 13
D: -
V: TRBV9
CDR3: CASSVAGGETQYF
DNA: TGTGCCAGCAGCGTAGCTGGGGGAGAGACCCAGTACTTC

J: TRBJ2-3
size: -
length: 17
D: TRBD2
V: TRBV20-1
CDR3: CSASPGGSGGFTDTQYF
DNA: TGCAGTGCTTCTCCCGGCGGGAGCGGGGGGTTCACAGATACGCAGTATTTT

J: TRBJ2-3
size: -
length: 14
D: TRBD2
V: TRBV10-2
CDR3: CASSAAGGTDTQYF
DNA: TGCGCCAGCAGTGCAGCGGGAGGCACAGATACGCAGTATTTT

J: TRBJ2-1
size: few
length: 14
D: -
V: TRBV2
CDR3: CASSESGDYNEQFF
DNA: TGTGCCAGCAGTGAATCGGGGGACTACAATGAGCAGTTCTTC

J: TRBJ2-7
size: few
length: 14
D: -
V: TRBV5-1
CDR3: CASRSVQGSYEQYF
DNA: TGCGCCAGCAGGAGTGTACAGGGATCCTACGAGCAGTACTTC

J: TRBJ2-1
size: -
length: 15
D: TRBD2
V: TRBV20-1
CDR3: CSASEAGGGYNEQFF
DNA: TGCAGTGCTAGTGAGGCGGGAGGGGGGTACAATGAGCAGTTCTTC

J: TRBJ1-5
size: few
length: 14
D: -
V: TRBV3-1
CDR3: CASSGSGTQGPQHF
DNA: TGTGCCAGCAGCGGATCCGGGACGCAGGGGCCCCAGCATTTT

J: TRBJ2-3
size: many
length: 13
D: TRBD1
V: TRBV12-3/TRBV12-4
CDR3: CASSKTGTDTQYF
DNA: TGTGCCAGCAGTAAGACAGGGACAGATACGCAGTATTTT

J: TRBJ2-3
size: -
length: 15
D: TRBD2
V: TRBV6-2/TRBV6-3
CDR3: CASRHPGGGTDTQYF
DNA: TGTGCCAGCAGACACCCCGGGGGGGGCACAGATACGCAGTATTTT

J: TRBJ2-5
size: many
length: 12
D: -
V: TRBV20-1
CDR3: CSASFQGETQYF
DNA: TGCAGTGCTAGTTTTCAGGGAGAGACCCAGTACTTC

J: TRBJ2-3
size: few
length: 18
D: TRBD2
V: TRBV28
CDR3: CASLPPGLAGEGGGTQYF
DNA: TGTGCCAGCCTGCCGCCGGGACTAGCGGGAGAAGGGGGAGGTACGCAGTATTTT

J: TRBJ2-7
size: -
length: 11
D: -
V: TRBV6-2/TRBV6-3
CDR3: CASSHGGEQYF
DNA: TGTGCCAGCAGTCATGGGGGCGAGCAGTACTTC

J: TRBJ2-3
size: few
length: 17
D: TRBD2
V: TRBV5-5
CDR3: CASSDGTSGSLTDTQYF
DNA: TGTGCCAGCAGCGACGGGACTAGCGGGAGTCTGACAGATACGCAGTATTTT

J: TRBJ2-1
size: few
length: 14
D: TRBD1
V: TRBV20-1
CDR3: CSAPDRGRNSEQFF
DNA: TGCAGTGCCCCCGACAGGGGGAGGAACAGTGAGCAGTTCTTC

J: TRBJ2-5
size: -
length: 14
D: TRBD2
V: TRBV25-1
CDR3: CASGIAGGSETQYF
DNA: TGTGCCAGCGGAATAGCGGGAGGCTCCGAGACCCAGTACTTC

J: TRBJ2-2
size: few
length: 14
D: TRBD2
V: TRBV7-2
CDR3: CASSYSGSSGELFF
DNA: TGTGCCAGCAGCTATAGCGGGAGCTCCGGGGAGCTGTTTTTT

J: TRBJ2-3
size: -
length: 16
D: -
V: TRBV6-2/TRBV6-3
CDR3: CASSKAGDLRTDTQYF
DNA: TGTGCCAGCAGTAAGGCGGGCGACCTTCGCACAGATACGCAGTATTTT

J: TRBJ1-1
size: few
length: 12
D: -
V: TRBV20-1
CDR3: CSAKVGDTEAFF
DNA: TGCAGTGCTAAAGTGGGGGACACTGAAGCTTTCTTT

J: TRBJ2-2
size: few
length: 16
D: TRBD2
V: TRBV15
CDR3: CATSKGTSGNTGELFF
DNA: TGTGCCACCAGCAAGGGGACTAGCGGGAACACCGGGGAGCTGTTTTTT